This entry concerns a single T cell receptor (beta chain). The antigen is unknown. This PCR relied on a set of 60 Vbeta primers and 13 Jbeta primers. Using immunoSEQ multiplex PCR, the repertoire was profiled, and TCRdb retains in-frame clones only, with some absent. The sample contains about 120,000 clones, about 60% of which appear only once. These data originate in a study of cytomegalovirus exposure and HLA in healthy donors. General observations from the study: Data from an earlier analysis indicated that most TCR beta V segments were productive either about 90% or about 30% of the time. Available immune exposure information covered CMV serostatus only.

This clonotype was sampled from a man aged 40-49 years in good health and CMV-seropositive. Material: PBMCs.

This CDR3 reads CASSYGGRGYEQYF. The CDR3 nucleotides read TGTGCCAGCAGTTACGGTGGCAGGGGTTACGAGCAGTACTTC. The chain is built from TRBV6-5 and TRBJ2-5; possible D gene TRBD1, 6 bases. The tail of the sequence fits TRBJ2-7 better, so the J call may be wrong. Per the germline V gene, CDR1 is MNHEY and CDR2 is SVGAGI. The CDR3 has 14 residues.